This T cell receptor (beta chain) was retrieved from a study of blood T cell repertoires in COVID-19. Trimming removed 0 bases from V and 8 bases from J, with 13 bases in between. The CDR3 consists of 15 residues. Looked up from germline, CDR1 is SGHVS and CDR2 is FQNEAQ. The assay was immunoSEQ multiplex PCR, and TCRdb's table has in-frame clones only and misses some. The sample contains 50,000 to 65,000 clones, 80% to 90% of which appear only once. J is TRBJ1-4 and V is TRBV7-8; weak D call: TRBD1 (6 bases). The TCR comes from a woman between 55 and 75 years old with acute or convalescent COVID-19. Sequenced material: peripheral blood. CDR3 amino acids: CASSLAQGIGEKLFF. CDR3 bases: TGTGCCAGCAGCTTAGCACAGGGTATCGGCGAAAAACTGTTTTTT.